These T cell receptor beta chains were read from a single sample in a study of blood T cells in healthy people across ages. TCRdb ran MiXCR on the 5' RACE reads and lists one entry per CDR3 protein. The table shows hundreds of thousands of distinct CDR3 sequences, with 20% to 30% occurring only once. These same data were also listed under a study on T cells of mothers and their children.

Sequences were obtained from blood. The source is a boy aged 5 to 17 in good health. Each CDR3 is given with its conserved first and last residue. D genes are given only for firm matches. The size of a clone is reported for some rows only, either as once, few or many, or as a class for expanded clones.

V	size	J	D	CDR3	DNA
TRBV5-1	.	TRBJ1-5	TRBD1	CASSRDSPSDQPQHF	TGCGCCAGCAGCAGGGACAGCCCTAGCGATCAGCCCCAGCATTTT
TRBV12-3/TRBV12-4	.	TRBJ1-4	.	CASTFSPHSAGANEKLFF	TGTGCCAGCACCTTTAGTCCCCATTCGGCAGGGGCTAATGAAAAACTGTTTTTT
TRBV7-2	few	TRBJ2-1	.	CASSHQVNEQFF	TGTGCCAGCAGCCACCAGGTCAATGAGCAGTTCTTC
TRBV28	few	TRBJ2-1	.	CASSLGSPRDEQFF	TGTGCCAGCAGTTTAGGGTCTCCCAGAGATGAGCAGTTCTTC
TRBV2	.	TRBJ2-5	.	CASRQGTRSETQYF	TGTGCCAGCAGGCAGGGGACGAGATCGGAGACCCAGTACTTC
TRBV18	few	TRBJ2-2	.	CASSPPHRVGGVANTGELFF	TGTGCCAGCTCACCACCCCACAGGGTAGGCGGGGTCGCGAACACCGGGGAGCTGTTTTTT
TRBV19	.	TRBJ2-1	TRBD2	CASSNLAGGTHHYNEQFF	TGTGCCAGTAGTAATCTAGCGGGGGGAACTCATCACTACAATGAGCAGTTCTTC
TRBV20-1	.	TRBJ1-2	.	CSASGWRRRGYTF	TGCAGTGCTAGCGGGTGGAGACGACGTGGCTACACCTTC
TRBV5-1	few	TRBJ2-5	TRBD2	CASSPGMSGTRFQETQYF	TGCGCCAGCAGCCCGGGGATGTCCGGGACTAGATTCCAAGAGACCCAGTACTTC
TRBV3-1	.	TRBJ2-3	.	CASSQGVSDTQYF	TGTGCCAGCAGCCAAGGAGTCTCGGATACGCAGTATTTT
TRBV9	few	TRBJ1-4	.	CASSPGATTNEKLFF	TGTGCCAGCAGCCCCGGGGCAACAACTAATGAAAAACTGTTTTTT
TRBV7-2	once	TRBJ2-5	.	CAISLSRARARETQYF	TGTGCCATCAGCTTATCTCGGGCAAGGGCCCGGGAGACCCAGTACTTC
TRBV7-2	.	TRBJ1-2	.	CASSLAGRSIYGYTF	TGTGCCAGCAGCTTAGCAGGGAGGTCCATCTATGGCTACACCTTC
TRBV3-1	.	TRBJ1-2	TRBD1	CASSLGQGVGYGYTF	TGTGCCAGCAGCCTCGGACAGGGTGTTGGATATGGCTACACCTTC
TRBV9	.	TRBJ1-1	TRBD1	CASSGGGTGAITEAFF	TGTGCCAGCAGCGGAGGGGGGACAGGGGCAATCACTGAAGCTTTCTTT
TRBV15	few	TRBJ1-6	.	CATSRDRQGSSPLHF	TGTGCCACCAGCAGAGATCGTCAGGGAAGTTCACCCCTCCACTTT
TRBV12-3/TRBV12-4	.	TRBJ2-1	TRBD2	CASSPSGSEYNEQFF	TGTGCCAGCAGCCCTAGCGGGTCTGAATACAATGAGCAGTTCTTC
TRBV18	few	TRBJ2-7	.	CASSLGPQIYEQYF	TGTGCCAGCTCACTGGGACCTCAGATCTACGAGCAGTACTTC
TRBV29-1	.	TRBJ2-5	.	CSVTSTETQYF	TGCAGCGTAACCTCGACTGAGACCCAGTACTTC
TRBV12-3/TRBV12-4	.	TRBJ2-7	TRBD1	CASTDPGQTYEQYF	TGTGCCAGCACCGATCCGGGACAGACCTACGAGCAGTACTTC
TRBV29-1	few	TRBJ2-1	TRBD1	CSGSGTERNEQFF	TGCAGCGGTTCCGGGACAGAGCGCAATGAGCAGTTCTTC
TRBV4-1	.	TRBJ1-6	.	CASSQGQERGSPLHF	TGCGCCAGCAGCCAAGGGCAGGAAAGAGGTTCACCCCTCCACTTT
TRBV7-9	.	TRBJ1-4	.	CASSLGRSVGEKLFF	TGTGCCAGCAGCTTAGGACGTTCCGTCGGTGAAAAACTGTTTTTT
TRBV27	once	TRBJ1-4	.	CASSFLFGAPEKLFF	TGTGCCAGCAGTTTCCTTTTTGGGGCCCCTGAAAAACTGTTTTTT
TRBV5-5	few	TRBJ2-1	.	CASSSSPDISGNEQFF	TGTGCCAGCAGCTCTAGCCCTGATATTAGCGGCAATGAGCAGTTCTTC
TRBV7-2	few	TRBJ1-2	.	CASSQTVTWDGYTF	TGTGCCAGCAGCCAGACGGTCACGTGGGACGGCTACACCTTC
TRBV5-1	.	TRBJ2-2	.	CASSLEEGIGELFF	TGCGCCAGCAGCTTGGAAGAGGGGATCGGGGAGCTGTTTTTT
TRBV5-1	.	TRBJ2-5	TRBD2	CASSPSGGHQETQYF	TGCGCCAGCAGCCCATCGGGGGGACACCAAGAGACCCAGTACTTC
TRBV4-1	many	TRBJ2-5	TRBD2	CASSPGLAGEGFRETQYF	TGCGCCAGCAGCCCGGGACTAGCGGGAGAGGGATTCAGAGAGACCCAGTACTTC
TRBV20-1	many	TRBJ1-1	.	CSAPKQGPMNTEAFF	TGCAGTGCCCCGAAACAGGGCCCCATGAACACTGAAGCTTTCTTT
TRBV27	.	TRBJ2-1	.	CASSLSASSYEQFF	TGTGCCAGCAGTTTATCGGCTAGTAGTTATGAGCAGTTCTTC
TRBV7-2	.	TRBJ2-7	.	CASSFGQGALSF	.
TRBV28	few	TRBJ1-5	.	CASSYAGDPTNQPQHF	TGTGCCAGCAGTTACGCAGGGGACCCGACGAATCAGCCCCAGCATTTT
TRBV18	.	TRBJ2-1	TRBD2	CASSPKRGCYNEQFF	TGTGCCAGCTCACCAAAGCGGGGGTGCTACAATGAGCAGTTCTTC
TRBV4-2	.	TRBJ2-1	TRBD1	CASSQDSGLGGDEQFF	TGTGCCAGCAGCCAAGATTCGGGGCTAGGGGGCGATGAGCAGTTCTTC
TRBV7-9	few	TRBJ1-4	.	CASSAPTRSGTNEKLFF	TGTGCCAGCAGCGCTCCCACACGATCGGGCACGAATGAAAAACTGTTTTTT
TRBV5-1	few	TRBJ2-1	.	CASSSQAYEQFF	TGCGCCAGCAGCTCGCAGGCCTATGAGCAGTTCTTC
TRBV2	.	TRBJ2-5	TRBD2	CASSERASGIQTQYF	TGTGCCAGCAGTGAACGGGCTAGCGGGATACAGACCCAGTACTTC
TRBV5-1	.	TRBJ2-1	TRBD2	CASSLRRPGLAGNEQSF	TGCGCCAGCAGCCTGAGGCGACCGGGACTAGCGGGCAATGAGCAGTCCTTC
TRBV6-1	few	TRBJ1-2	.	CASRRDNLQGYTF	TGTGCCAGCAGGCGGGACAATTTACAAGGCTACACCTTC
TRBV20-1	.	TRBJ2-1	.	CSARTRTPSEQFF	TGCAGTGCTAGAACCAGGACTCCTTCGGAGCAGTTCTTC
TRBV6-5	.	TRBJ2-7	.	CASSLGTVLYEQYF	TGTGCCAGCAGCCTCGGGACGGTATTATACGAGCAGTACTTC
TRBV2	few	TRBJ2-3	TRBD2	CASTIGGLAYRKVTDTQYF	TGTGCCAGCACGATTGGGGGACTAGCCTACCGAAAAGTTACAGATACGCAGTATTTT
TRBV6-5	.	TRBJ1-6	.	CASSLGTGQNSPLHF	TGTGCCAGCAGTTTGGGGACGGGCCAGAATTCACCCCTCCACTTT
TRBV14	.	TRBJ2-7	.	CASSQGSYLEQYF	TGTGCCAGCAGCCAAGGGTCCTATCTTGAGCAGTACTTC
TRBV28	few	TRBJ2-4	.	CASSSATIGIQYF	TGTGCCAGCAGTTCTGCGACAATAGGCATTCAGTACTTC
TRBV6-4	.	TRBJ2-7	.	CASSDSRGSYEQYF	TGTGCCAGCAGTGACTCTCGGGGCTCCTACGAGCAGTACTTC
TRBV27	.	TRBJ1-2	TRBD1	CASSSGTGKSGYTF	TGTGCCAGCAGTTCAGGGACAGGGAAAAGTGGCTACACCTTC
TRBV4-3	.	TRBJ1-6	TRBD1	CASSQDPDRGGTPLHF	TGCGCCAGCAGCCAAGATCCAGACAGGGGTGGGACACCCCTCCACTTT
TRBV2	.	TRBJ2-7	TRBD2	CASSEFGGGSYEQYF	TGTGCCAGCAGTGAATTCGGCGGGGGGTCCTACGAGCAGTACTTC
TRBV5-6	.	TRBJ2-7	TRBD1	CASSANPGQVSNEQYF	TGTGCCAGCAGCGCGAATCCGGGACAGGTTTCTAACGAGCAGTACTTC
TRBV5-1	.	TRBJ1-2	TRBD1	CAGSPGDRDYGYTF	TGCGCCGGCAGCCCCGGGGACAGGGACTATGGCTACACCTTC
TRBV4-1	.	TRBJ2-1	.	CASSSGDGPEKFF	TGCGCCAGCAGCTCCGGGGACGGTCCTGAGAAGTTCTTC
TRBV5-1	many	TRBJ1-4	.	CASSLTVRNEKLFF	TGCGCCAGCAGCTTGACAGTGAGAAATGAAAAACTGTTTTTT
TRBV28	few	TRBJ2-1	.	CASSPDGGGLLF	TGTGCCAGCAGTCCCGACGGTGGGGGGCTGCTCTTC
TRBV12-3/TRBV12-4	.	TRBJ2-1	TRBD2	CASTERTSGVYNEQFF	TGTGCCAGCACCGAACGGACTAGCGGGGTTTACAATGAGCAGTTCTTC
TRBV27	.	TRBJ1-1	.	CASSPREVRRGAFF	TGTGCCAGCAGTCCCCGTGAGGTTCGGCGGGGAGCTTTCTTT
TRBV6-1	.	TRBJ2-1	TRBD2	CASRSLPAGGPVEQFF	TGTGCCAGCAGATCCCTCCCGGCGGGAGGGCCGGTTGAGCAGTTCTTC
TRBV12-3/TRBV12-4	many	TRBJ1-4	TRBD1	CASSLRQGLNEKLFF	TGTGCCAGCAGCCTCCGACAGGGTCTTAATGAAAAACTGTTTTTT
TRBV20-1	few	TRBJ2-2	.	CSARIDWNTGELFF	TGCAGTGCTAGGATAGACTGGAACACCGGGGAGCTGTTTTTT